This T cell receptor beta chain came from a study of Tregs in tolerant kidney transplant recipients. Findings and caveats of the study: Findings come from small patient numbers and require larger validation. Antigen-driven expansion was suggested because donor-specific Tregs expanded more than all Tregs in tolerant patients. Activated donor B cell expansion appeared to reveal the most relevant donor-specific TCRbeta repertoire.

Unmatched junction bases numbered 4, after V lost 6 bases and J lost 3 bases. Germline V gives CDR1 WSHSY, CDR2 SAAADI. CDR3 length: 13 residues. Turning to this clone: Its antigen remains unknown.

Related graft donors supplied nonmyeloablative bone marrow transplants, and mixed chimerism was transient. CD4+CD25+CD127- Tregs, CD4+CD25- non-Tregs, CD4 and CD8 cells were sorted. Only in-frame clones appear in the TCRdb table, and some are missing; sequencing was by immunoSEQ multiplex PCR. The data show about 81,000 clones, 90% to 95% seen once. The material was CD4+ T cells from blood (PBMCs), obtained 24 months after the transplant. The clonotype originates from a human patient who received a combined kidney and bone marrow transplant. Some T cells here may be from the graft donor. The chain recombines TRBV10-2 with TRBJ2-7, with 8 positions matching TRBD2. The CDR3 nucleotides read TGCGCCAGCAGGGATCTAGCGGGCTACGAGCAGTACTTC. It encodes CASRDLAGYEQYF.